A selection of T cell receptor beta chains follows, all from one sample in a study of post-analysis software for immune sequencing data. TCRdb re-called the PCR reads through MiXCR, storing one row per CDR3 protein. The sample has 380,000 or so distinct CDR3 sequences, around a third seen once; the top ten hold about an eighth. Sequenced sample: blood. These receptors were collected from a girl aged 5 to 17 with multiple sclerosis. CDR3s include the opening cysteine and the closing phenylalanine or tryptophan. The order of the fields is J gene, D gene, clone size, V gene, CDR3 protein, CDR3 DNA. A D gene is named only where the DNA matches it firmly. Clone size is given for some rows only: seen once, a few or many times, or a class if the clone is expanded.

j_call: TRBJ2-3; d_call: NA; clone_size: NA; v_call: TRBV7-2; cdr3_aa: CASSRGPTPQYF; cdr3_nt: TGTGCCAGCAGCCGCGGACCGACGCCGCAGTATTTT
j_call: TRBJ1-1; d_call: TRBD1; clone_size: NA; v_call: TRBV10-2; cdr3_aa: CASRAWTGGIEAFF; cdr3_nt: TGCGCCAGCAGGGCCTGGACAGGGGGCATTGAAGCTTTCTTT
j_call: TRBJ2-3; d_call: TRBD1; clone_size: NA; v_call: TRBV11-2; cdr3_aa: CASSSNRGLTDTQYF; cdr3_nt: TGTGCCAGCAGCTCAAACAGGGGGCTCACAGATACGCAGTATTTT
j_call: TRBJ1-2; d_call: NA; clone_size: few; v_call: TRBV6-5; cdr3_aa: CASSYSRGGYTF; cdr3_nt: TGTGCCAGCAGTTATTCAAGGGGTGGCTACACCTTC
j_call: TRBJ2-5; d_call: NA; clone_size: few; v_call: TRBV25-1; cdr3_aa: CASSEGIKGEGETQYF; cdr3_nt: TGTGCCAGCAGTGAAGGGATCAAGGGGGAGGGAGAGACCCAGTACTTC
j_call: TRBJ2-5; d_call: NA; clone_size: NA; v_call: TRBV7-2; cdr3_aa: CASSQDGGGKETQYF; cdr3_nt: TGTGCCAGCAGCCAGGATGGGGGGGGCAAAGAGACCCAGTACTTC
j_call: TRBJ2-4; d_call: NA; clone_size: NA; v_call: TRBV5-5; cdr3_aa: CASSLGHTIAKNIQYF; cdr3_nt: TGTGCCAGCAGCTTGGGACACACGATAGCCAAAAACATTCAGTACTTC
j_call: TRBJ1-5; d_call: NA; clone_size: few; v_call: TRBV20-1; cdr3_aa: CSARGGVLRNQPQHF; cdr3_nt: TGCAGTGCTAGGGGAGGGGTACTGCGCAATCAGCCCCAGCATTTT
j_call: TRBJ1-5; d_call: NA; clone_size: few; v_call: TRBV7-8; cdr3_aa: CASSLSGGVNQPQHF; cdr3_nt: TGTGCCAGCAGCTTAAGTGGTGGGGTCAATCAGCCCCAGCATTTT
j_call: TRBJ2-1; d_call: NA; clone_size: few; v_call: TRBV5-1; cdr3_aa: CASSLPGREQFF; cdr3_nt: TGCGCCAGCAGCTTGCCGGGCAGGGAGCAGTTCTTC
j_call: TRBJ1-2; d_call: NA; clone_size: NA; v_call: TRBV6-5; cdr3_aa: CASSYRDRSNYGYTF; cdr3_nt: TGTGCCAGCAGTTATCGAGACAGGTCTAACTATGGCTACACCTTC
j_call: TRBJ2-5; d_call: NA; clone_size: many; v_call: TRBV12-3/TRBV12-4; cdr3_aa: CASSLGGAETQYF; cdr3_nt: TGTGCCAGCAGTTTAGGGGGGGCAGAGACCCAGTACTTC
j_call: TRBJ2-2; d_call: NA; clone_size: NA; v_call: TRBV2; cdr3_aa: CASSEDLRVTGELFF; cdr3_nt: TGTGCCAGCAGTGAGGACCTCCGGGTCACCGGGGAGCTGTTTTTT
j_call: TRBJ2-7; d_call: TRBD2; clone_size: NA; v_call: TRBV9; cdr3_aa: CASSVARLAGGTQYF; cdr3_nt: TGTGCCAGCAGCGTAGCGAGACTAGCGGGGGGCACTCAGTACTTC
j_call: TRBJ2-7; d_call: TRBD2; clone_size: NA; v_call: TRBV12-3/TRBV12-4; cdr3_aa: CASSWAGGYEQYF; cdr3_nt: TGTGCCAGCAGCTGGGCGGGGGGCTACGAGCAGTACTTC
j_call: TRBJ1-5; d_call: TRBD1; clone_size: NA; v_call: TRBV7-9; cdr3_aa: CACSPQGQGGNQPQHF; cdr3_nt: TGTGCCTGCAGCCCTCAGGGACAGGGAGGTAATCAGCCCCAGCATTTT
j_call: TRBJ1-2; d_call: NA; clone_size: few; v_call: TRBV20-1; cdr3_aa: CSAFRPNYGCTF; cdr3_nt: TGCAGTGCTTTTCGGCCAAACTATGGCTGCACCTTC
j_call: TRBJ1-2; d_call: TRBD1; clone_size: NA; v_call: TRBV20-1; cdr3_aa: CSAVTGRSGGYTF; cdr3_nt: TGCAGTGCCGTGACAGGGAGGTCTGGTGGCTACACCTTC
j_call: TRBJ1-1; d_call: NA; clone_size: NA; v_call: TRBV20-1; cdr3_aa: CSARGGVGNTEAFF; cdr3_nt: TGCAGTGCTAGAGGAGGGGTGGGGAACACTGAAGCTTTCTTT
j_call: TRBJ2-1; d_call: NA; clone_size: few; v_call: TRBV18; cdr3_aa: CASSPYVGRQARNEQFF; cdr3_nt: TGTGCCAGCTCACCATACGTGGGGAGGCAGGCGAGGAATGAGCAGTTCTTC
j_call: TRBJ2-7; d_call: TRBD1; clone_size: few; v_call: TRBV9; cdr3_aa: CASSVEDRNYEQYF; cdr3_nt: TGTGCCAGCAGCGTAGAGGACAGGAACTACGAGCAGTACTTC
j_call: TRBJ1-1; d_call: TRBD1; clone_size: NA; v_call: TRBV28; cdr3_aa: CASRLQGGTEAFF; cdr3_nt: TGTGCCAGCAGATTACAGGGGGGCACTGAAGCTTTCTTT
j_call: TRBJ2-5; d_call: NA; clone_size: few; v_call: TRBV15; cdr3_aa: CATSRDLPSGETQYF; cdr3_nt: TGTGCCACCAGCAGAGACTTGCCTTCTGGGGAGACCCAGTACTTC
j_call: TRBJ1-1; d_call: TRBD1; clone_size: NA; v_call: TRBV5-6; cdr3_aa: CASTLGTDTEAFF; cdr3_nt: TGTGCCAGCACCCTGGGGACAGACACTGAAGCTTTCTTT
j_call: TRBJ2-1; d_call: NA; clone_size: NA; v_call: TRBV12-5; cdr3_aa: CASGPSWGTSYNEQFF; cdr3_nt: TGTGCTAGTGGTCCCTCTTGGGGTACCTCCTACAATGAGCAGTTCTTC
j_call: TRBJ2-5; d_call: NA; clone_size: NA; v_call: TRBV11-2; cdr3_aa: CASSLGSRPQETQYF; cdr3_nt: TGTGCCAGCAGCTTAGGGTCCAGGCCCCAAGAGACCCAGTACTTC
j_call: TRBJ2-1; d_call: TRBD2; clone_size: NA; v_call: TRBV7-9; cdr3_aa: CASRLAGASYNEQFF; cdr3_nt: TGTGCCAGCAGACTAGCGGGGGCCTCCTACAATGAGCAGTTCTTC
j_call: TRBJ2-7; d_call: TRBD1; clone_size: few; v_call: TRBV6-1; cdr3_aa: CASRRQGLGEQYF; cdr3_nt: TGTGCCAGCAGGCGACAGGGGCTCGGGGAGCAGTACTTC
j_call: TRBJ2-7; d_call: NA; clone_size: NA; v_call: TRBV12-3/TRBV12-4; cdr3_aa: CASSLYGSSAYEQYF; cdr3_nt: TGTGCCAGCAGTTTATATGGGTCTAGCGCCTACGAGCAGTACTTC
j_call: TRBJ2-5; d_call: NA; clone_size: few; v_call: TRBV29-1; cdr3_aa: CSVPRVGKETQYF; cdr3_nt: TGCAGCGTCCCCCGGGTGGGGAAAGAGACCCAGTACTTC
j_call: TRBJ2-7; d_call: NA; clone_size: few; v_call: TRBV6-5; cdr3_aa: CASSWGDEQYF; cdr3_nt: TGTGCCAGCAGTTGGGGCGACGAGCAGTACTTC
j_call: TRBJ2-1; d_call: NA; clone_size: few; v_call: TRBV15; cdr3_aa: CATSRDGGDLQETQFF; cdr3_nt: TGTGCCACCAGCAGAGACGGGGGCGATCTACAAGAGACCCAGTTCTTC
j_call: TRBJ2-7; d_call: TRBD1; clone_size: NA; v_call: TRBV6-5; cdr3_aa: CASSYFGTGGYEQYF; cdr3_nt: TGTGCCAGCAGTTACTTCGGGACAGGGGGCTACGAGCAGTACTTC
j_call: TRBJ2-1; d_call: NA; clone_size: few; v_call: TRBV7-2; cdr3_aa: CASSLVPPSYNEQFF; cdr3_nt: TGTGCCAGCAGCTTAGTACCACCTTCCTACAATGAGCAGTTCTTC
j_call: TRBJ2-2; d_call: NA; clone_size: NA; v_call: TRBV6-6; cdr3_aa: CASREGFAGELFF; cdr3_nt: TGTGCCAGCAGGGAGGGGTTCGCCGGGGAGCTGTTTTTT
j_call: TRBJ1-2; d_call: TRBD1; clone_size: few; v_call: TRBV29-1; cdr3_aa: CSVGIRGSNYGYTF; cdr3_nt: TGCAGCGTTGGGATCAGGGGGTCTAACTATGGCTACACCTTC
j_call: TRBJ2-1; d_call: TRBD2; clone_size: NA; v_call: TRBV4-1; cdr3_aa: CASSHGTSGINEQFF; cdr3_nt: TGCGCCAGCAGCCACGGGACTAGCGGGATCAATGAGCAGTTCTTC
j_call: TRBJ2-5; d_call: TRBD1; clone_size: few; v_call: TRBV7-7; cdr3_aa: CASGQGRSETQYF; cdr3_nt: TGTGCTAGCGGACAGGGTCGATCGGAGACCCAGTACTTC
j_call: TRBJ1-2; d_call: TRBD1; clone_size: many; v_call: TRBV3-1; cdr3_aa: CASSQVSGGSYGYTF; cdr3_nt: TGTGCCAGCAGCCAAGTATCAGGGGGCAGCTATGGCTACACCTTC
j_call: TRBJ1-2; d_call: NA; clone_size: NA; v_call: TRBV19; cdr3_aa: CASSIHSPNYGYTF; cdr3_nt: TGTGCCAGTAGTATTCACAGCCCTAACTATGGCTACACCTTC
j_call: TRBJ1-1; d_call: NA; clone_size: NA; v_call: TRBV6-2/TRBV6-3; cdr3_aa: CASTTGGWEAFF; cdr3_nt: TGTGCCAGCACAACCGGGGGGTGGGAAGCTTTCTTT
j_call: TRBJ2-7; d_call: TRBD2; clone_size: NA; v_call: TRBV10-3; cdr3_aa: CAISESGGSGYEQYF; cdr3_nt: TGTGCCATCAGTGAGTCTGGCGGGAGCGGATACGAGCAGTACTTC
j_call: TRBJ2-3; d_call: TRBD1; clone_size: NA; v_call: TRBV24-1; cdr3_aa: CATSDRDSVSDTQYF; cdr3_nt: TGTGCCACCAGTGACCGGGACAGCGTCTCAGATACGCAGTATTTT
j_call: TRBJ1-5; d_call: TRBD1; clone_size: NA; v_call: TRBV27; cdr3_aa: CASSGDRGHQPQHF; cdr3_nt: TGTGCCAGCAGTGGGGACAGGGGACATCAGCCCCAGCATTTT
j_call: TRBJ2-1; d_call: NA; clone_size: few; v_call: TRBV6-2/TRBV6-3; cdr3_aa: CASSYSIYEQFF; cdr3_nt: TGTGCCAGCAGTTACTCTATCTATGAGCAGTTCTTC
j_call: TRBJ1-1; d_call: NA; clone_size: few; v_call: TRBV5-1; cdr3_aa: CASSLEWNTEAFF; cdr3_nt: TGCGCCAGCAGCTTAGAGTGGAACACTGAAGCTTTCTTT
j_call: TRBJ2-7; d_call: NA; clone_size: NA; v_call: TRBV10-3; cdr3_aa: CAISAGSYEQYF; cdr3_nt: TGTGCCATCAGTGCTGGCTCCTACGAGCAGTACTTC
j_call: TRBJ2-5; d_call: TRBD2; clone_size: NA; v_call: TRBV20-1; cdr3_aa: CSATLAGGEETQYF; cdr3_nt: TGCAGTGCCACACTAGCGGGGGGAGAAGAGACCCAGTACTTC
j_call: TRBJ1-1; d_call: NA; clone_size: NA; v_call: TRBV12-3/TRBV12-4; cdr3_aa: CASSFSRNTEAFF; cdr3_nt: TGTGCCAGCAGTTTTTCCCGGAACACTGAAGCTTTCTTT
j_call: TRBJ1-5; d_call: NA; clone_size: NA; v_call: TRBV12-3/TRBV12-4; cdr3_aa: CASRGTSSSNQPQHF; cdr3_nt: TGTGCCAGCAGAGGAACTAGTAGTAGCAATCAGCCCCAGCATTTT
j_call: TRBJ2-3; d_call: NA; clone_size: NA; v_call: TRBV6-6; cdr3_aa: CASRYRDTDTQYF; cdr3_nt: TGTGCCAGCAGGTACAGGGACACAGATACGCAGTATTTT
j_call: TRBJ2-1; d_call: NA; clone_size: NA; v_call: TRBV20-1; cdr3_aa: CSASEGRRGNNEQFF; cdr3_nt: TGCAGTGCTAGTGAGGGGCGTCGGGGAAACAATGAGCAGTTCTTC
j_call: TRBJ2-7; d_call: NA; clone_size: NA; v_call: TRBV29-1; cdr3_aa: CSVEDLEIREQYF; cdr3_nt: TGCAGCGTTGAAGATCTGGAGATCAGGGAGCAGTACTTC
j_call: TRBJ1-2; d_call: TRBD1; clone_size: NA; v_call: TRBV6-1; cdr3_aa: CASSAGQANYGYTF; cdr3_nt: TGTGCCAGCAGTGCAGGACAGGCGAACTATGGCTACACCTTC
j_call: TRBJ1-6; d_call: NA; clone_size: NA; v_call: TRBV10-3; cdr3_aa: CAISERGPMDSPLHF; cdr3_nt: TGTGCCATCAGTGAAAGGGGACCGATGGATTCACCCCTCCACTTT
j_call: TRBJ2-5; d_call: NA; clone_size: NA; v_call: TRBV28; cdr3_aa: CASSHAGSYQETQYF; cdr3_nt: TGTGCCAGCAGTCACGCGGGGTCGTACCAAGAGACCCAGTACTTC
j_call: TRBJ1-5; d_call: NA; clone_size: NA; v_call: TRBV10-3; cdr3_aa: CAISESNQGNQPQHF; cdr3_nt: TGTGCCATCAGTGAGTCGAATCAGGGGAATCAGCCCCAGCATTTT
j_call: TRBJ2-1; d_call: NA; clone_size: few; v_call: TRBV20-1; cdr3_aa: CSARDVSSYNEQFF; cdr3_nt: TGCAGTGCTAGGGACGTAAGCTCCTACAATGAGCAGTTCTTC
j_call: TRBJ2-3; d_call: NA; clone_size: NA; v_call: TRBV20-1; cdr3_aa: CSARVRVSTDTQYF; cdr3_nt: TGCAGTGCTAGAGTCAGGGTCTCCACAGATACGCAGTATTTT
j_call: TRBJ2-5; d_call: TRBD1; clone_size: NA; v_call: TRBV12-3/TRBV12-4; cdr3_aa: CASSLGTGEGTQYF; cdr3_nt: TGTGCCAGCAGTTTGGGAACAGGGGAAGGGACCCAGTACTTC